This T cell receptor beta chain was recorded in a study of T cells in Graves' hyperthyroidism and ophthalmopathy. Regions amplified from RNA transcripts were the TCR beta CDR3 regions. During a first-round RT-PCR of the TCR CDR3, the HTBI primer set was used. TCRdb reanalysed the multiplex PCR reads using MiXCR and keeps one entry per CDR3 protein. The repertoire holds 300,000 to 500,000 distinct CDR3 sequences, with 11% to 15% as singletons. PBMCs came from 7.5 to 10 ml fresh peripheral blood. Findings of the study overall: Ophthalmopathy was identified by the model a median roughly 6.5 months ahead of onset. Using 13 V-J features, a model discriminated ophthalmopathy from stable hyperthyroidism. Appearing also in blood were most of the thyroid clonotypes expanded above 0.001.

Regarding this clonotype: Its antigen is unknown.

This CDR3 spans 16 amino acids. Germline values: CDR1 MNHEY, CDR2 SVGEGT. V lost 6 bases, J lost 4 bases, and 11 bases stayed unmatched. The origin of this receptor is a man aged 45-65 years with Graves' ophthalmopathy. The chain couples TRBV6-2 or TRBV6-3 to TRBJ2-7, with 11 bases identical to TRBD2. The sequenced sample was blood. CDR3 coding DNA: TGTGCCAGCAGCCCTCACCGGGGACTAGCGGTATACGAGCAGTACTTC. Residues: CASSPHRGLAVYEQYF.